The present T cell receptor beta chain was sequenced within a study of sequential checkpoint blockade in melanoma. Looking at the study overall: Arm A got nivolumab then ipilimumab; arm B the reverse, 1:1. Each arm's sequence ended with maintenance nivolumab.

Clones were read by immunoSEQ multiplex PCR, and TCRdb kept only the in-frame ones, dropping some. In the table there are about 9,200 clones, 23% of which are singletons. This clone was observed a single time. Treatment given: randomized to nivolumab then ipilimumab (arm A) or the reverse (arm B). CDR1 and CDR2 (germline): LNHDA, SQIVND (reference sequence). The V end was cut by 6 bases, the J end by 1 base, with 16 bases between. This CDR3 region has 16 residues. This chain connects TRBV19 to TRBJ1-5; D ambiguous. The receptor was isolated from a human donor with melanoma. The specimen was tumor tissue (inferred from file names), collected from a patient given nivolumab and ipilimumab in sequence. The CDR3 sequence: CASSRSQRRSNQPQHF. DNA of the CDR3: TGTGCCAGTAGCCGATCACAGAGGCGGAGCAATCAGCCCCAGCATTTT.